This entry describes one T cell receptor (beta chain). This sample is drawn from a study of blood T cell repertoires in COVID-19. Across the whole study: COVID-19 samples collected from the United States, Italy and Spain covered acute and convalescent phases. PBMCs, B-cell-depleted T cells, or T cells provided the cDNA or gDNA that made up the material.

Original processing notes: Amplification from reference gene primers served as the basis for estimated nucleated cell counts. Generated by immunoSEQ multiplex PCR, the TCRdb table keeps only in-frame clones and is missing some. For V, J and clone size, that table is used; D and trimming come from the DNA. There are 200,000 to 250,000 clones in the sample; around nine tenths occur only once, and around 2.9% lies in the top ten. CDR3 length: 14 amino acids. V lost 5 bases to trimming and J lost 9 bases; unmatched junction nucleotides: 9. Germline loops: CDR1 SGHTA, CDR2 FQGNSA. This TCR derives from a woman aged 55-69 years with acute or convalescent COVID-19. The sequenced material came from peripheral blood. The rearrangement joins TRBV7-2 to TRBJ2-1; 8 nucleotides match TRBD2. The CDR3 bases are TGTGCCAGCAGCCTCGCGGGGGGCCTAAGTGAGCAGTTCTTC. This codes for CASSLAGGLSEQFF.